This T cell receptor (beta chain) derives from a study of response to subunit inactivated influenza vaccine. Study results and caveats: The authors put forward the suggestion that each seasonal influenza vaccination may bring in only a limited number of new T cells.

This clonotype was counted a few times. What it binds is not known. TCRdb passed the RT-PCR reads through MiXCR, listing each CDR3 protein once. This sample has around 530,000 distinct CDR3 sequences, with 10% to 15% found just once. This CDR3 is 15 amino acids long. The gene calls are TRBV21-1 and TRBJ2-1; TRBD1, the table's D call, lacks a check against the DNA. TRBV21-1 is an annotated pseudogene. This TCR was recovered from a man aged 50 to 59 who received an inactivated influenza vaccine. The sample was PBMCs from blood, taken on the day of vaccination. The CDR3, as DNA: TGTGCCAGCAGCAAAGCCCGGGGGTCCAAGGCTGAGCAGTTCTTC. It is translated as CASSKARGSKAEQFF.